Included here is one T cell receptor (beta chain) sequence, with context. Sample-barcoded 5' priming and a J-beta primer mix drove a second PCR of roughly 6 to 12 cycles. Each CDR3 protein gets one entry after TCRdb re-called the 5' RACE reads with MiXCR. In the table there are roughly 700,000 distinct CDR3 sequences, about half of which are singletons. Germline V gene sequence: CDR1 LGHDT, CDR2 YNNKEL (reference sequence). Deletions cut 1 base from V and 2 bases from J, with 12 bases between. This CDR3 spans 15 amino acids. This sample stems from a study of blood T cells in healthy people across ages.

This clonotype originated in a woman aged 55-75 years in good health. The chain employs TRBV3-1 and TRBJ2-7, with D maybe TRBD1 (6 bases). The sequenced material came from blood. CDR3 DNA sequence: TGTGCCAGCAGCCAAGCCTGGGGGCCCGCCTACGAGCAGTACTTC. Its translation: CASSQAWGPAYEQYF.